There are many counts of the clone carrying this T cell receptor beta chain. The antigen remains unidentified. These data originate in a study of T cell repertoires in cytomegalovirus infection. On the study more broadly: Researchers turned to recently identified HLA-C-restricted CMV epitopes as well as well-studied HLA-B-restricted ones. Through public TCR beta signatures, both CMV infection and matching HLA type were indicated. Notes on the study in general: CMV carriers having the relevant HLA were flagged by cumulative public TCR beta family frequency. HLA-C-restricted TCR beta clonotypes specific for CMV led the ex vivo response.

TCRdb passed the reads through MiXCR, listing each CDR3 protein once. The data hold about 920,000 distinct CDR3 sequences, with around 32% observed a single time. J lost 3 bases, V lost 5 bases, and 8 bases had no gene match. CDR3 length: 15 residues. Germline V lookup: CDR1 SEHNR, CDR2 FQNEAQ (reference sequence). The sequencing here drew on cultured CD8+ T cells from PBMCs, taken from culture after CMV antigen stimulation. The source is a human donor in good health (CMV status not recorded). Some clones in this sample may be carry-over from other donors' samples. The chain carries TRBV7-9 and TRBJ2-5, with 8 bases identical to TRBD1. The CDR3 region has the DNA TGTGCCAGCAGCCTGAGACAGGGGTGGAAAGAGACCCAGTACTTC. Its protein is CASSLRQGWKETQYF.